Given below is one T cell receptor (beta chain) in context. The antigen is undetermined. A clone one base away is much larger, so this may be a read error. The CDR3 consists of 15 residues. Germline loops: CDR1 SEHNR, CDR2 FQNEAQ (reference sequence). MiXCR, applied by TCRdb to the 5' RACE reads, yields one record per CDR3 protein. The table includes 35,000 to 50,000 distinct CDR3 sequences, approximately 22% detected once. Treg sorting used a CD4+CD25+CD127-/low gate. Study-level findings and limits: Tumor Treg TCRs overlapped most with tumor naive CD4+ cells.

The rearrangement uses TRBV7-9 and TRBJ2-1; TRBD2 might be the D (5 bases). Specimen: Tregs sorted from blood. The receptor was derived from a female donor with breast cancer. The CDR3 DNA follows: TGTGCCGGCAGCTTAGGACTCCCTGACTACGATGAGCAGTTCTTC. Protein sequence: CAGSLGLPDYDEQFF.